The next 22 T cell receptor beta chains were all read from a single sample in a study of shared clonotypes between healthy human individuals. Sequencing used immunoSEQ multiplex PCR; TCRdb keeps in-frame clones, though not all of them. The repertoire consists of millions of clones, with 85% to 95% occurring once and the leading ten covering 0.39%. The sequenced material came from naive CD4+ T cells from PBMCs. Documented subset: CD45RA+ positively selected. The origin of the receptors is a man in his late teens or twenties in good health. Some clones in this sample may be carry-over from other donors' samples.

The chain employs TRBV5-1 and TRBJ2-5, with D possibly being TRBD1 or TRBD2 (5 bases each). This CDR3 is 14 amino acids long. The V end lost 4 bases, the J end lost 5 bases, and 15 bases lay between the germline ends. Per germline, CDR1 SGHRS and CDR2 YFSETQ. The CDR3 DNA reads as TGCGCCAGCAGCCCCGGGGCTAGTGAGGAGACCCAGTACTTC. Encoded protein: CASSPGASEETQYF.

This sequence joins TRBV19 and TRBJ2-7, with 7 bases matching TRBD2. V shed 6 bases and J 6 bases; nucleotides not matched to a gene: 11. The CDR3 length is 14 residues. Germline V gene data show CDR1 as LNHDA and CDR2 as SQIVND (reference sequence). This CDR3 is CASSRGREASEQYF. CDR3 in DNA: TGTGCCAGTAGCCGCGGACGGGAGGCCAGCGAGCAGTACTTC.

The chain is built from TRBV19 and TRBJ2-3, with D maybe TRBD1 (6 bases). The CDR3 totals 14 residues. The V gene lost 3 bases and the J gene lost 5 bases, with 12 bases spanning the gap. CDR1 is LNHDA, CDR2 SQIVND, per germline (reference sequence). CDR3 amino acids: CASSMGAHGDTQYF. Here the CDR3 DNA reads TGTGCCAGTAGTATGGGGGCCCACGGAGATACGCAGTATTTT.

As to this clone: Other DNA sequences in the sample encode the same CDR3. The rearrangement uses TRBV28 and TRBJ2-7, with TRBD2 matching 11 bases. The CDR3 spans 15 residues. CDR1 is MDHEN, CDR2 SYDVKM, per germline. The J segment lost 4 bases and the V segment lost 4 bases, leaving 6 bases of the junction unmatched. DNA of the CDR3: TGTGCCAGCAGTTCCTTAGCGGGAGGGCAATACGAGCAGTACTTC. It is translated as CASSSLAGGQYEQYF.

This chain joins TRBV27 and TRBJ2-1, with 7 nucleotides matching TRBD2. There are 15 residues in the CDR3. V shed 6 bases and J 0 bases; nucleotides not matched to a gene: 5. Germline loops: CDR1 MNHEY, CDR2 SMNVEV (reference sequence). CDR3 loop: CASRSGTNSYNEQFF. CDR3 DNA: TGTGCCAGCAGGTCCGGGACTAACTCCTACAATGAGCAGTTCTTC.

As concerns this clone: This same CDR3 is encoded by further DNA sequences in the sample. DNA of the CDR3: TGTGCCAGCAGCGCCAGGGGGCGGGAGACCCAGTACTTC. This sequence encodes CASSARGRETQYF. The rearrangement links TRBV9 to TRBJ2-5, with 8 bases that match TRBD1. From germline, CDR1 is SGDLS and CDR2 YYNGEE. The CDR3 consists of 13 residues. V shed 3 bases, J shed 5 bases, and the junction held 3 bases outside the gene matches.

CDR3 sequence (DNA): TGTGCCAGCAGTTACGTTGGGACACCAACGCCACAAGCTTTCTTT. This translates into CASSYVGTPTPQAFF. V gene TRBV6-5 combines with J gene TRBJ1-1; perhaps TRBD1 as D (6 bases). Germline V CDR1 and CDR2: MNHEY, SVGAGI. V was trimmed by 2 bases and J by 9 bases, leaving 19 bases between them. This CDR3 comprises 15 residues.

V gene TRBV9 combines with J gene TRBJ2-3; no reliable D call. Germline CDR1 and CDR2: SGDLS and YYNGEE. The V end lost 0 bases, the J end lost 4 bases, and 15 bases lay between the germline ends. This CDR3 is 16 amino acids long. The DNA for the CDR3 is TGTGCCAGCAGCGTAGGGGTTGGGGATCGGTCAGATACGCAGTATTTT. Amino acid sequence: CASSVGVGDRSDTQYF.

The chain links TRBV5-5 to TRBJ1-1, with TRBD1 identical over 7 bases. Germline V gives CDR1 SGHKS, CDR2 YYEKEE (reference sequence). The CDR3 length is 15 residues. V was clipped by 4 bases and J by 2 bases; unmatched bases: 8. The CDR3 reads CASSGRDSSNTEAFF. The CDR3 DNA reads TGTGCCAGCAGCGGCCGGGACAGTAGTAACACTGAAGCTTTCTTT.

Regarding this clone: Other DNA sequences in this sample translate to the same CDR3. The V and J genes are TRBV5-1 and TRBJ1-4, with TRBD1 identical over 9 bases. Germline trimming cut 4 bases from V and 6 bases from J; bases unmatched to any gene: 4. This CDR3 has 14 amino acids. CDR1 is SGHRS and CDR2 is YFSETQ in the germline V gene. The CDR3 reads CASSRDREDEKLFF. The CDR3 region has the DNA TGCGCCAGCAGCCGGGACAGGGAGGATGAAAAACTGTTTTTT.

J is TRBJ1-4 and V is TRBV28, with TRBD1 as a possible D gene (5 bases). CDR3 length: 14 amino acids. Germline assignment: CDR1 MDHEN and CDR2 SYDVKM. V lost 3 bases to trimming and J lost 7 bases, with 12 bases between them. The CDR3 protein is CASSLGGSIEKLFF. In nucleotides, the CDR3 is TGTGCCAGCAGTTTGGGGGGGTCCATTGAAAAACTGTTTTTT. The full variable domain, its missing parts supplied by reference TRBV28 and TRBJ1-4, is DVKVTQSSRYLVKRTGEKVFLECVQDMDHENMFWYRQDPGLGLRLIYFSYDVKMKEKGDIPEGYSVSREKKERFSLILESASTNQTSMYLCASSLGGSIEKLFFGSGTQLSVL.

The V call is TRBV5-1, the J call TRBJ2-7; TRBD2 matches at 11 bases. V lost 3 bases and J lost 0; bases outside the gene matches: 14. The germline V gene encodes CDR1 SGHRS and CDR2 YFSETQ. The CDR3 totals 19 residues. The chain's CDR3 is CASSSRPMGLADYSYEQYF. DNA for the CDR3: TGCGCCAGCAGCTCGCGGCCTATGGGACTAGCGGACTACTCCTACGAGCAGTACTTC.

This sequence joins TRBV2 and TRBJ2-7; D not resolved. The length of the CDR3 is 12 residues. The germline gives CDR1 SNHLY, CDR2 FYNNEI. Trimming left V 5 bases short and J 0 bases short, with 5 bases between. CDR3 in amino acids: CASSITSYEQYF. CDR3 bases: TGTGCCAGCAGTATAACCTCCTACGAGCAGTACTTC.

The rearrangement links TRBV2 to TRBJ1-5; 8 bases map to TRBD1. Germline CDR1 SNHLY, CDR2 FYNNEI. The V segment lost 10 bases and the J segment 6 bases; nucleotides outside the gene matches: 14. This CDR3 region has 15 residues. The CDR3 spells CATTGAGGKGQPQHF. The CDR3 DNA follows: TGTGCCACCACTGGGGCAGGGGGCAAGGGTCAGCCCCAGCATTTT.

V is TRBV6-1 and J is TRBJ2-3; unclear D gene. This CDR3 spans 13 amino acids. V was clipped by 7 bases and J by 4 bases, with 12 bases between them. Germline V gene data show CDR1 as MNHNS and CDR2 as SASEGT. In nucleotides, the CDR3 is TGTGCCAGCATTGAGCGAGACTCAGATACGCAGTATTTT. Translated, it gives CASIERDSDTQYF.

This chain links TRBV6-1 with TRBJ1-5; D is unresolved. The germline gives CDR1 MNHNS, CDR2 SASEGT. Trimming cost V 8 bases and J 2 bases, with 16 bases left between them. The CDR3 extends over 15 amino acids. The CDR3 sequence is CASLNGDPGNQPQHF. The CDR3 nucleotides read TGTGCCAGCCTCAATGGCGACCCGGGCAATCAGCCCCAGCATTTT.

The V call is TRBV5-6, the J call TRBJ1-1; D may be TRBD1 (6 bases). Trimming cost V 0 bases and J 0 bases, with 12 bases left between them. The germline gives CDR1 SGHDT, CDR2 YYEEEE. CDR3 size: 16 residues. The CDR3 coding sequence is TGTGCCAGCAGCTTGGGTTGGGCAGGGGTGAACACTGAAGCTTTCTTT. Translating gives CASSLGWAGVNTEAFF.

The chain joins TRBV7-2 to TRBJ2-6; the D gene could be TRBD1 or TRBD2 (5 bases each). V gave up 5 bases and J gave up 2 bases, with 19 bases separating them. Germline V gene sequence: CDR1 SGHTA, CDR2 FQGNSA. There are 18 residues in the CDR3. CDR3 coding DNA: TGTGCCAGCAGCCCTCCCCTGGGGAGAGGGGCTGGGGCCAACGTCCTGACTTTC. Its translation: CASSPPLGRGAGANVLTF.

This chain uses TRBV7-9 with TRBJ1-3; D gene uncertain. The V gene lost 1 base and the J gene lost 4 bases, with 11 bases spanning the gap. This CDR3 contains 15 residues. Germline CDR1 and CDR2: SEHNR and FQNEAQ (reference sequence). The CDR3 nucleotides read TGTGCCAGCAGCTTAGTTTCTGCTGGCGGAAACACCATATATTTT. Translating gives CASSLVSAGGNTIYF.

The rearrangement links TRBV10-1 to TRBJ1-1, with D possibly being TRBD1 (6 bases). Germline CDR1 is WNHNN and CDR2 is SYGVQD (reference sequence). The CDR3 runs 14 residues. V lost 6 bases to trimming and J lost 1 base, with 12 bases between them. CDR3 DNA sequence: TGCGCCAGCAGCCTCGACAGGACGAACACTGAAGCTTTCTTT. Protein sequence: CASSLDRTNTEAFF.

This sequence joins TRBV20-1 and TRBJ2-7, with D unclear. CDR3 size: 10 residues. With 5 bases removed from V and 7 bases from J, the gap between germline ends came to 9 bases. Germline V CDR1 and CDR2: DFQATT, SNEGSKA (reference sequence). The CDR3: CSAALVEQYF. DNA for the CDR3: TGCAGTGCTGCCCTGGTTGAGCAGTACTTC.

The chain recombines TRBV27 with TRBJ2-7; 8 nucleotides agree with TRBD2. V shed 4 bases, J shed 1 base, and the junction held 15 bases outside the gene matches. Germline V CDR1 and CDR2: MNHEY, SMNVEV (reference sequence). The CDR3 length is 18 residues. CDR3 in amino acids: CASSSIRGGTRQSYEQYF. The CDR3 nucleotides are TGTGCCAGCAGTTCCATTAGGGGTGGGACTAGACAATCCTACGAGCAGTACTTC.